Listed below are T cell receptor beta chains from one sample, sequenced in a study of T cell therapy after organ transplantation. Their antigen targets remain unknown. Sequenced by immunoSEQ multiplex PCR; TCRdb stores in-frame clones only, minus some. This sample has 1,300 to 1,500 clones, with over 60% found just once. The sample consisted of CD8+ T cells from blood, taken after autologous CMV-specific T cell therapy. The receptors were sampled from a human patient who had received a solid organ transplant and had CMV disease. Some T cells could come from the graft donor. CDR3s include the opening cysteine and the closing phenylalanine or tryptophan. A D gene is named only where the DNA matches it firmly. Expanded clones are given a class, and other clones once, few, many or no size at all.

TGTGCCAGCAGTTTATCGATCGGGGGCTACGAGCAGTACTTC CASSLSIGGYEQYF TRBJ2-7 . TRBV27 once
TGCAGCGGCTTACAGGGGAGCTCCTACAATGAGCAGTTCTTC CSGLQGSSYNEQFF TRBJ2-1 TRBD1 TRBV29-1 .
TGTGCCAGCAGCTTAGTACAACAACCATTCACAGATACGCAGTATTTT CASSLVQQPFTDTQYF TRBJ2-3 . TRBV7-9 .
TGTGCCAGCAGGGAAGGGACAGGGTTTGAAAAACTGTTTTTT CASREGTGFEKLFF TRBJ1-4 TRBD1 TRBV6-6 large
TGTGCCAGCAGCGTGGGCTTCTCCTACGAGCAGTACTTC CASSVGFSYEQYF TRBJ2-7 . TRBV11-2 .
TGTGCCAGCAGCCAAGATCCTCGGGGCGTCGGGGAGCTGTTTTTT CASSQDPRGVGELFF TRBJ2-2 . TRBV4-2 .
TGTGCCAGTAGTATATCGCACGGCTCGAACTATGGCTACACCTTC CASSISHGSNYGYTF TRBJ1-2 . TRBV19 .
TGTGCCAGCAGCTTTATGCTAGGGGAGCAGTACTTC CASSFMLGEQYF TRBJ2-7 . TRBV5-6 .
TGTGCCAGTAGTAAGGACAGGGGGCCTCTCGACGAGCAGTACTTC CASSKDRGPLDEQYF TRBJ2-7 TRBD1 TRBV19 .
TGTGCCAGCAGCTTATTTGAGGGGCGCGGCTCACCCCTCCACTTT CASSLFEGRGSPLHF TRBJ1-6 . TRBV7-2 .
TGTGCCAGCGGACGGACGTCACCTCTGGAGGGTGGCTACACCTTC CASGRTSPLEGGYTF TRBJ1-2 . TRBV28 .
TGTGCCAGCAGTCCTGGGGAAGTGACAGATACGCAGTATTTT CASSPGEVTDTQYF TRBJ2-3 . TRBV6-4 .
TGTGCCAGCAGCCGCTTTAGCGGGGGAACCGGGGAGCTGTTTTTT CASSRFSGGTGELFF TRBJ2-2 TRBD2 TRBV7-3 .
TGTGCCAGCAGCCTGGGACTATCCACCTACAATGAGCAGTTCTTC CASSLGLSTYNEQFF TRBJ2-1 TRBD2 TRBV13 .
TGTGCTAGTGGTCTCGGGACAGGGCCAGATACGCAGTATTTT CASGLGTGPDTQYF TRBJ2-3 TRBD1 TRBV12-5 .
TGTGCCAGCAGCTTAAGTCGAGCGAGCTCCTATAATTCACCCCTCCACTTT CASSLSRASSYNSPLHF TRBJ1-6 . TRBV7-8 few
TGTGCCAGCAGCCGGGACAGCAACAATGAGCAGTTCTTC CASSRDSNNEQFF TRBJ2-1 TRBD1 TRBV7-6 .
TGTGCCAGCAGCTTAGTGAACACTGAAGCTTTCTTT CASSLVNTEAFF TRBJ1-1 . TRBV7-9 .
TGCGCCAGCAGCCAATTTGAGGGGTACTACGAGCAGTACTTC CASSQFEGYYEQYF TRBJ2-7 . TRBV4-1 .
TGTGCCAGCAGTGGGATGACAGGGGTGGCCGGGGAGCTGTTTTTT CASSGMTGVAGELFF TRBJ2-2 TRBD1 TRBV6-5 .
TGTGCCAGCAGATCAGGACTAGCGGGTGTTTTAGAGACTCAGTACTTC CASRSGLAGVLETQYF TRBJ2-5 TRBD2 TRBV7-9 .
TGTGCCAGCAGCAAAGCGCAAGGGACAGGGGACTCCTACGAGCAGTACTTC CASSKAQGTGDSYEQYF TRBJ2-7 . TRBV21-1 once
TGTGCCAGCAGCTTATTTCCCTCGACTAGCGGGGAGGAGACCCAGTACTTC CASSLFPSTSGEETQYF TRBJ2-5 TRBD2 TRBV7-3 .
TGCGCCAGCAGTCCCGAATTGGGACAGGGGGTTGACACTGAAGCTTTCTTT CASSPELGQGVDTEAFF TRBJ1-1 TRBD1 TRBV23-1 .
TGTGCCAGCAGTTTAGCGCTCTCCTACAATGAGCAGTTCTTC CASSLALSYNEQFF TRBJ2-1 . TRBV27 hyperexpanded
TGTGCCAGCAGCGTAGAGGGATTTGATTCACCCCTCCACTTT CASSVEGFDSPLHF TRBJ1-6 . TRBV9 .
TGTGCCAGCAGCTCGTTGACAGACTCCTACGAGCAGTACTTC CASSSLTDSYEQYF TRBJ2-7 . TRBV9 few
TGCGCCAGCAGCCAAACACCGACGCCGTCCTACAATGAGCAGTTCTTC CASSQTPTPSYNEQFF TRBJ2-1 . TRBV4-1 .
TGTGCCAGCAGTTTACAGGGTTGGTCACCCCTCCACTTT CASSLQGWSPLHF TRBJ1-6 . TRBV28 .
TGTGCCAGCAGCGTAACAGGGGGCAACTATGGCTACACCTTC CASSVTGGNYGYTF TRBJ1-2 TRBD1 TRBV9 .
TGTGCCTGGCGGGACAGGGAGGGGGATGAAAAACTGTTTTTT CAWRDREGDEKLFF TRBJ1-4 TRBD1 TRBV30 .
TGTGCCAGCAGTGATCTGAGGGCTAGCGGGAGGGTTGAGCAGTTCTTC CASSDLRASGRVEQFF TRBJ2-1 TRBD2 TRBV6-1 .
TGTGCCAGCAGGGTAGCGGGGGGTCTGACAGATACGCAGTATTTT CASRVAGGLTDTQYF TRBJ2-3 TRBD2 TRBV2 .
TGTGCCAGCAGGGGCCCCGTAGGGGAGCAGTACTTC CASRGPVGEQYF TRBJ2-7 . TRBV2 .
TGTGCCGCCGCGACCGCTATTAATCAGCCCCAGCATTTT CAAATAINQPQHF TRBJ1-5 . TRBV27 .
TGTGCCTGGGAAGGGACCGCCACTCAAGAGACCCAGTACTTC CAWEGTATQETQYF TRBJ2-5 . TRBV30 .